This record concerns one T cell receptor (beta chain) sequence. Via MiXCR, TCRdb re-called the reads, giving one row per CDR3 protein. Counted here are about 250,000 distinct CDR3 sequences, 29% occurring once; the ten biggest clones make up under 7.5%. The data were obtained in a study of kidney transplant recipient with SARS-CoV-2 infection. The receptor comes from a young adult male patient who had COVID-19 and was a kidney transplant recipient. The graft donor may be the source of some T cells. This specimen was a blood sample, taken at baseline and on day 111 from a kidney transplant recipient.

The CDR3 DNA reads as TGTGCCAGCAGCCCCCAGGACAGGGATGAGCAGTTCTTC. This gives the protein CASSPQDRDEQFF. V is TRBV4-2 and J is TRBJ2-1; 8 bases are a match to TRBD1. The germline V gene encodes CDR1 LGHNA and CDR2 YNFKEQ. The trim removed 4 bases at V and 8 bases at J, leaving 4 bases unmatched. This CDR3 is built from 13 residues.